Listed below are T cell receptor beta chains from one sample, sequenced in a study of T cell repertoires in ileal Crohn's disease. Profiling relied on immunoSEQ multiplex PCR, and the TCRdb table lists in-frame clones only, not all of them. The sample holds approximately 9,400 clones, around 81% seen once. Sequenced input: ileal tissue. The receptors derive from an adult with Crohn's disease. Each CDR3 is given with its conserved first and last residue. The D gene is left open where the match is weak. Some rows mark clone size as missing; the rest say once, few, many or name a class of expanded clone.

v_call: TRBV6-1
j_call: TRBJ1-3
clone_size: NA
d_call: NA
cdr3_aa: CASSATVSSGNTIYF
cdr3_nt: TGTGCCAGCAGTGCCACAGTTAGCTCTGGAAACACCATATATTTT

v_call: TRBV7-9
j_call: TRBJ1-2
clone_size: NA
d_call: NA
cdr3_aa: CASSRTYSYGYTF
cdr3_nt: TGTGCCAGCAGCCGGACATACAGCTATGGCTACACCTTC

v_call: TRBV9
j_call: TRBJ1-4
clone_size: few
d_call: NA
cdr3_aa: CASSVSWGVGEKLFF
cdr3_nt: TGTGCCAGCAGCGTATCATGGGGAGTTGGGGAAAAACTGTTTTTT

v_call: TRBV6-6
j_call: TRBJ1-6
clone_size: NA
d_call: NA
cdr3_aa: CASSQGQNSPLHF
cdr3_nt: TGTGCCAGCAGTCAAGGACAGAATTCACCCCTCCACTTT

v_call: TRBV6-5
j_call: TRBJ2-7
clone_size: NA
d_call: NA
cdr3_aa: CASSYQRSYEQYF
cdr3_nt: TGTGCCAGCAGTTACCAGAGGTCCTACGAGCAGTACTTC

v_call: TRBV7-9
j_call: TRBJ2-7
clone_size: NA
d_call: TRBD2
cdr3_aa: CASSLGAGGPGEQYF
cdr3_nt: TGTGCCAGCAGCTTAGGGGCGGGAGGGCCGGGGGAGCAGTACTTC

v_call: TRBV7-6
j_call: TRBJ2-5
clone_size: few
d_call: NA
cdr3_aa: CASSPTRETQYF
cdr3_nt: TGTGCCAGCAGCCCGACTCGAGAGACCCAGTACTTC

v_call: TRBV28
j_call: TRBJ1-1
clone_size: NA
d_call: NA
cdr3_aa: CASRVQVNTEAFF
cdr3_nt: TGTGCCAGCAGGGTACAGGTAAACACTGAAGCTTTCTTT

v_call: TRBV9
j_call: TRBJ1-3
clone_size: few
d_call: NA
cdr3_aa: CASSASGAQGGNTIYF
cdr3_nt: TGTGCCAGCAGCGCCTCAGGGGCTCAAGGGGGAAACACCATATATTTT

v_call: TRBV11-2
j_call: TRBJ2-2
clone_size: NA
d_call: NA
cdr3_aa: CASSPGTMNTGELFF
cdr3_nt: TGTGCCAGCAGCCCCGGGACAATGAACACCGGGGAGCTGTTTTTT

v_call: TRBV9
j_call: TRBJ2-7
clone_size: once
d_call: NA
cdr3_aa: CASSVGAEAYEQYF
cdr3_nt: TGTGCCAGCAGCGTAGGGGCAGAAGCCTACGAGCAGTACTTC

v_call: TRBV5-5
j_call: TRBJ2-3
clone_size: NA
d_call: NA
cdr3_aa: CASSRDPSSSTDTQYF
cdr3_nt: TGTGCCAGCAGCCGGGATCCATCCTCGAGCACAGATACGCAGTATTTT

v_call: TRBV29-1
j_call: TRBJ1-4
clone_size: NA
d_call: NA
cdr3_aa: CSVSTGGTTNEKLFF
cdr3_nt: TGCAGCGTTTCGACAGGTGGCACAACTAATGAAAAACTGTTTTTT

v_call: TRBV6-5
j_call: TRBJ1-1
clone_size: NA
d_call: NA
cdr3_aa: CASSYRSLDMNTEAFF
cdr3_nt: TGTGCCAGCAGTTACCGGTCTCTCGACATGAACACTGAAGCTTTCTTT

v_call: TRBV5-1
j_call: TRBJ2-7
clone_size: NA
d_call: NA
cdr3_aa: CASSPSDPGEQYF
cdr3_nt: TGCGCCAGCAGCCCATCTGACCCAGGGGAGCAGTACTTC

v_call: TRBV6-5
j_call: TRBJ1-2
clone_size: few
d_call: NA
cdr3_aa: CASSPRRRWGYTF
cdr3_nt: TGTGCCAGCAGCCCGCGGAGGCGATGGGGCTACACCTTC

v_call: TRBV5-1
j_call: TRBJ1-2
clone_size: NA
d_call: TRBD1
cdr3_aa: CASSLGDRAIYGYTF
cdr3_nt: TGCGCCAGCAGCCTGGGGGACAGGGCAATCTATGGCTACACCTTC

v_call: TRBV19
j_call: TRBJ1-2
clone_size: NA
d_call: TRBD1
cdr3_aa: CASSIGGQYYGYTF
cdr3_nt: TGTGCCAGTAGTATTGGGGGACAGTACTATGGCTACACCTTC

v_call: TRBV19
j_call: TRBJ1-1
clone_size: NA
d_call: TRBD1
cdr3_aa: CASSFGQGPTEAFF
cdr3_nt: TGTGCCAGTAGTTTCGGACAGGGGCCCACTGAAGCTTTCTTT

v_call: TRBV6-5
j_call: TRBJ1-2
clone_size: NA
d_call: TRBD1
cdr3_aa: CASSYNGGTGGRGYTF
cdr3_nt: TGTGCCAGCAGTTACAATGGGGGGACAGGGGGCCGAGGCTACACCTTC

v_call: TRBV29-1
j_call: TRBJ1-4
clone_size: NA
d_call: TRBD1
cdr3_aa: CSVRQGDGEKLFF
cdr3_nt: TGCAGCGTAAGACAGGGGGACGGTGAAAAACTGTTTTTT

v_call: TRBV18
j_call: TRBJ2-2
clone_size: NA
d_call: TRBD2
cdr3_aa: CASSPRSLAGVRGVNGELFF
cdr3_nt: TGTGCCAGCTCACCCCGGAGTCTAGCGGGAGTCCGGGGAGTGAACGGGGAGCTGTTTTTT

v_call: TRBV19
j_call: TRBJ1-1
clone_size: few
d_call: NA
cdr3_aa: CASSDMGGTEAFF
cdr3_nt: TGTGCCAGTAGTGACATGGGAGGGACTGAAGCTTTCTTT

v_call: TRBV11-2
j_call: TRBJ2-1
clone_size: NA
d_call: TRBD2
cdr3_aa: CASSQLGTSNKQFF
cdr3_nt: TGTGCCAGCAGCCAGCTCGGGACTAGCAATAAGCAGTTCTTC

v_call: TRBV25-1
j_call: TRBJ1-4
clone_size: NA
d_call: NA
cdr3_aa: CASRDSPNEKLFF
cdr3_nt: TGCGCCAGTAGAGACAGCCCTAATGAAAAACTGTTTTTT

v_call: TRBV5-1
j_call: TRBJ2-7
clone_size: NA
d_call: TRBD1
cdr3_aa: CASSSTGGSYEQYF
cdr3_nt: TGCGCCAGCAGCTCGACAGGGGGGTCCTACGAGCAGTACTTC

v_call: TRBV10-2
j_call: TRBJ1-5
clone_size: medium-sized
d_call: TRBD1
cdr3_aa: CASSGDRVSSQPQHF
cdr3_nt: TGCGCCAGCAGTGGGGACAGGGTATCCAGTCAGCCCCAGCATTTT

v_call: TRBV18
j_call: TRBJ1-2
clone_size: once
d_call: NA
cdr3_aa: CASSRERTEAGYTF
cdr3_nt: TGTGCCAGCTCACGAGAAAGGACAGAGGCCGGCTACACCTTC

v_call: TRBV5-6
j_call: TRBJ1-1
clone_size: NA
d_call: TRBD1
cdr3_aa: CASSLPGQVNTEAFF
cdr3_nt: TGTGCCAGCAGCTTACCGGGACAGGTGAACACTGAAGCTTTCTTT

v_call: TRBV7-3
j_call: TRBJ2-5
clone_size: NA
d_call: NA
cdr3_aa: CASSLTFGETQYF
cdr3_nt: TGTGCCAGCAGCTTAACGTTCGGGGAGACCCAGTACTTC